A selection of T cell receptor beta chains follows, all from one sample in a study of cytomegalovirus exposure and HLA in healthy donors. TCRdb keeps only in-frame clones here, not all; method: immunoSEQ multiplex PCR. Among about 190,000 clones listed, approximately 81% were seen once. The material sequenced was PBMCs. These receptors all stem from a man in his fifties in good health and CMV-seronegative. Each CDR3 is given with its conserved first and last residue. The order of the fields is V gene, CDR3 length, CDR3 protein.

V: TRBV7-2; length: 14; CDR3: CASSSPRGSPEAFF
V: TRBV5-6; length: 15; CDR3: CASGAAGSPNTEAFF
V: TRBV27; length: 12; CDR3: CASRPGQGRWHF
V: TRBV18; length: 16; CDR3: CASSQQDRGHDNEQFF
V: TRBV7-8; length: 15; CDR3: CASSTNGRRHQPQHF
V: TRBV29-1; length: 12; CDR3: CSVEEATDTQYF
V: TRBV7-2; length: 15; CDR3: CASSSQGTGANVLTF
V: TRBV15; length: 14; CDR3: CATSRDRGNQPQHF
V: TRBV5-1; length: 14; CDR3: CASSPDKNNSPLHF
V: TRBV5-1; length: 16; CDR3: CASSPCDSGTVCGYTF
V: TRBV19; length: 12; CDR3: CASGQGVTEAFF
V: TRBV27; length: 15; CDR3: CASSLIGQANYGYTF
V: TRBV14; length: 14; CDR3: CASSQESFTDTQYF
V: TRBV15; length: 15; CDR3: CATSRDFTGGTEAFF